Shown below are 29 T cell receptor beta chains from a single sample sequenced in a study of blood T cells in healthy people across ages. Alongside a J-beta primer mix, a sample-barcoded 5' primer served in a second PCR lasting 7 to 11 cycles. Each CDR3 protein is one row after TCRdb ran MiXCR on the 5' RACE reads. The sample holds about 540,000 distinct CDR3 sequences, about 24% seen once. The same data also went into a second study, on T cells of mothers and their children.

Sequencing was carried out using blood. Source of these receptors: a boy aged 10-17 years in good health.

The chain has TRBV28 and TRBJ2-2, with D hard to call. V lost 1 base and J 4 bases, leaving 10 bases between the germline ends. This CDR3 contains 15 residues. The germline CDR1 and CDR2 sequences are MDHEN and SYDVKM. The CDR3 DNA is TGTGCCAGCAGTTTATTCCGGATGGGCACCGGGGAGCTGTTTTTT. As protein: CASSLFRMGTGELFF.

The gene calls are TRBV28 and TRBJ2-4; D is possibly TRBD2 (5 bases). Germline V gene sequence: CDR1 MDHEN, CDR2 SYDVKM. V was shortened by 5 bases and J by 3 bases, with 17 bases between the two germline ends. The CDR3 spans 16 residues. The CDR3: CASSANVWGDKNIQYF. CDR3 nucleotides: TGTGCCAGCAGTGCCAACGTGTGGGGAGACAAAAACATTCAGTACTTC.

This clonotype was recorded a few times. The genes are TRBV28 and TRBJ2-2; 12 bases map to TRBD1. The CDR3 spans 18 residues. Germline V gene data show CDR1 as MDHEN and CDR2 as SYDVKM. Trimming took 4 bases from V and 10 from J; bases not matched to a gene: 16. This chain's CDR3 is CASSSPLVGDRGPAELFF. The CDR3 coding sequence is TGTGCCAGCAGTTCTCCCCTTGTGGGGGACAGGGGGCCTGCGGAGCTGTTTTTT.

This chain connects TRBV20-1 to TRBJ2-2; 11 bases line up with TRBD2. This CDR3 has 17 residues. In germline, CDR1 is DFQATT, CDR2 SNEGSKA (reference sequence). V was clipped by 1 base and J by 0 bases; unmatched bases: 4. CDR3 nucleotide sequence: TGCAGTGCTAGAGGCCTTAGCGGGGGGGCGAACACCGGGGAGCTGTTTTTT. This gives the protein CSARGLSGGANTGELFF.

This clonotype has more than one count but fewer than ten. This may be a read error: a much more frequent sequence differs by one nucleotide. The CDR3 loop is CASSRPGTGTDTQYF. The CDR3 DNA sequence: TGTGCCAGCAGCCGTCCCGGGACTGGCACAGATACGCAGTATTTT. This sequence joins TRBV5-6 and TRBJ2-3, with D possibly TRBD2 on 6 matching bases. Trimming cost V 4 bases and J 1 base, with 13 bases left between them. The germline gives CDR1 SGHDT, CDR2 YYEEEE. The CDR3 is made up of 15 amino acids. Supplemented by reference TRBV5-6 and TRBJ2-3, the full variable domain reads DAGVTQSPTHLIKTRGQQVTLRCSPKSGHDTVSWYQQALGQGPQFIFQYYEEEERQRGNFPDRFSGHQFPNYSSELNVNALLLGDSALYLCASSRPGTGTDTQYFGPGTRLTVL.

This clonotype was seen more than once but under ten times. The gene calls are TRBV2 and TRBJ2-5; 14 bases line up with TRBD2. The CDR3 runs 15 residues. Germline V CDR1 and CDR2: SNHLY, FYNNEI. The V gene end was trimmed by 6 bases and the J gene end by 6 bases; junction bases not matched to a gene: 6. In DNA form, the CDR3 reads TGTGCCAGCAGCCGGACTAGCGGGGGGAGTAAGACCCAGTACTTC. Its protein product is CASSRTSGGSKTQYF.

The chain couples TRBV28 to TRBJ2-2; D is perhaps TRBD1 (5 bases). The germline V and J ends were trimmed by 2 bases and 0 bases, with 13 bases remaining between them. The CDR3 has 17 residues. Germline CDR1 MDHEN, CDR2 SYDVKM. DNA for the CDR3: TGTGCCAGCAGTTTAAAGGGGCTCAACGCGAACACCGGGGAGCTGTTTTTT. This gives the protein CASSLKGLNANTGELFF.

The chain combines TRBV20-1 with TRBJ2-5; weak D call: TRBD2 (5 bases). The closer fit of TRBJ2-1 to the DNA end suggests the J call may be wrong. The CDR3 sequence is 12 residues long. Germline CDR1 is DFQATT and CDR2 is SNEGSKA (reference sequence). CDR3 DNA sequence: TGCAGTGCTAGGGAAGAGGGCAATGAGCAGTTCTTC. Translation: CSAREEGNEQFF.

The genes are TRBV5-5 and TRBJ2-1; D is undetermined. The CDR3 spans 13 residues. Per germline, CDR1 SGHKS and CDR2 YYEKEE (reference sequence). Deletions cut 6 bases from V and 7 bases from J, with 14 bases between. CDR3 in amino acids: CASTTNSRNEQFF. As DNA, the CDR3 is TGTGCCAGCACTACGAATAGCAGGAATGAGCAGTTCTTC.

In this sample, this clonotype turned up a few times. The rearrangement links TRBV27 to TRBJ1-1; D uncertain. Trimming took 6 bases from V and 0 from J, leaving 14 bases between them. The CDR3 is made up of 15 amino acids. The germline V gene encodes CDR1 MNHEY and CDR2 SMNVEV (reference sequence). The chain's CDR3 is CASRRSGSMNTEAFF. Written as DNA, the CDR3 is TGTGCCAGCAGACGTTCGGGGAGCATGAACACTGAAGCTTTCTTT.

The CDR3 coding sequence is TGTGCCAGCAGTTTAGAAGACATTCAGTACTTC. Its translation is CASSLEDIQYF. The chain carries TRBV2 and TRBJ2-4; no definite D call. V lost 5 bases and J 8 bases, leaving 7 bases between the germline ends. The CDR3 is made up of 11 amino acids. The germline V gene has CDR1 SNHLY and CDR2 FYNNEI.

This clonotype was found a few times. V usage is TRBV4-3 and J usage is TRBJ2-1, with D perhaps TRBD2 (6 bases). V dropped 4 bases and J dropped 0 bases, with 13 bases sitting between them. From germline, CDR1 is LGHNA and CDR2 YSLEER. The CDR3 covers 16 residues. The CDR3 sequence is CASSRRDLRSYNEQFF. The CDR3 coding sequence is TGCGCCAGCAGCCGGAGGGACTTACGCTCCTACAATGAGCAGTTCTTC.

This clonotype has a handful of counts. The chain joins TRBV9 to TRBJ2-2; maybe TRBD2 (6 bases). V was clipped by 0 bases and J by 5 bases, with 17 bases between them. Per the germline V gene, CDR1 is SGDLS and CDR2 is YYNGEE. CDR3 length: 17 residues. The CDR3 nucleotides are TGTGCCAGCAGCGTAGCGTTGGAGGGCAGGGAAACCGGGGAGCTGTTTTTT. This sequence encodes CASSVALEGRETGELFF.

The table lists this clonotype with a count of one. The chain couples TRBV6-6 to TRBJ1-5; 7 nucleotides agree with TRBD1. Germline V gene data show CDR1 as MNHNY and CDR2 as SVGAGI (reference sequence). V dropped 5 bases and J dropped 0; count of bases not matched to a gene: 4. The CDR3 is 15 amino acids. The CDR3, as DNA: TGTGCCAGCAGTGACACAGGGGTTAGCAATCAGCCCCAGCATTTT. It codes for CASSDTGVSNQPQHF.

The chain is built from TRBV5-1 and TRBJ2-7; 7 bases agree with TRBD1. The germline gives CDR1 SGHRS, CDR2 YFSETQ. V shed 3 bases, J shed 0 bases, and the junction held 15 bases outside the gene matches. The CDR3 is made up of 18 amino acids. This chain's CDR3 is CASSWSYSTGKVSYEQYF. The CDR3 bases are TGCGCCAGCAGCTGGTCCTACTCGACAGGGAAAGTCTCCTACGAGCAGTACTTC.

This clonotype was observed a handful of times. This chain uses TRBV4-3 with TRBJ1-2; TRBD1 matches 7 bases. Trimming at V came to 1 base and at J to 8 bases, leaving 4 bases not matched to a gene. The germline V gene encodes CDR1 LGHNA and CDR2 YSLEER. The CDR3 is 13 amino acids. The CDR3 DNA follows: TGCGCCAGCAGCCAAGGGACAGGTTTCGGCTACACCTTC. Residues: CASSQGTGFGYTF.

The chain is built from TRBV7-6 and TRBJ2-2, with D possibly TRBD2 on 6 matching bases. Trimming stripped 5 bases from V and 6 bases from J, with 10 bases between. The CDR3 consists of 13 residues. Germline lookup yields CDR1 SGHVS and CDR2 FNYEAQ. CDR3 loop: CASSDRGAGELFF. CDR3 in DNA: TGTGCCAGCAGCGACCGCGGGGCCGGGGAGCTGTTTTTT. The full variable domain, its missing parts supplied by reference TRBV7-6 and TRBJ2-2, is GAGVSQSPRYKVTKRGQDVALRCDPISGHVSLYWYRQALGQGPEFLTYFNYEAQQDKSGLPNDRFSAERPEGSISTLTIQRTEQRDSAMYRCASSDRGAGELFFGEGSRLTVL.

This clonotype was observed a few times. V usage is TRBV20-1 and J usage is TRBJ2-1, with 7 bases matching TRBD1. J lost 6 bases, V lost 6 bases, and 5 bases had no gene match. The germline V gene has CDR1 DFQATT and CDR2 SNEGSKA (reference sequence). The CDR3 runs to 12 residues. The CDR3 region is CSADEGANEQFF. Here the CDR3 DNA reads TGCAGTGCCGATGAGGGGGCCAATGAGCAGTTCTTC.

The V gene is TRBV12-3 or TRBV12-4, the J gene TRBJ2-3; a possible D gene is TRBD2 (6 bases). The CDR3 runs to 15 residues. The V gene lost 3 bases and the J gene lost 10 bases, with 20 bases spanning the gap. The CDR3 nucleotides are TGTGCCAGCAGTTTTCGGAACGGGGGAGTTGGTGCGCAGTATTTT. It translates to CASSFRNGGVGAQYF.

This clonotype was counted only a few times. The genes are TRBV7-9 and TRBJ2-2; TRBD2 matches 7 bases. The CDR3 loop spans 14 amino acids. V gave up 5 bases and J gave up 6 bases; unmatched junction bases: 6. Germline V lookup: CDR1 SEHNR, CDR2 FQNEAQ (reference sequence). The DNA of the CDR3 is TGTGCCAGCAGCGGGAGGGCCGAGGCCGGGGAGCTGTTTTTT. Translated, it gives CASSGRAEAGELFF.

V usage is TRBV7-9 and J usage is TRBJ1-2, with TRBD1 identical over 8 bases. V was pared by 5 bases and J by 2 bases, with 7 bases of the junction left unmatched. CDR3 length equals 15 residues. CDR1 is SEHNR, CDR2 FQNEAQ, per germline (reference sequence). The CDR3 reads CASSKPTGANYGYTF. CDR3 coding DNA: TGTGCCAGCAGCAAACCGACAGGGGCAAACTATGGCTACACCTTC.

V usage is TRBV29-1 and J usage is TRBJ2-1; 7 bases align to TRBD2. With the DNA end fitting TRBJ2-5 better, the J assignment may be wrong. Germline assignment: CDR1 SQVTM and CDR2 ANQGSEA. The CDR3 extends over 18 amino acids. The chain's CDR3 is CSVAGPPEAGLREETQYF. CDR3 coding DNA: TGCAGCGTTGCAGGGCCTCCGGAAGCGGGACTCCGGGAGGAGACCCAGTACTTC.

There are a few counts of this clonotype. The chain employs TRBV14 and TRBJ2-5; possible D gene TRBD1, 5 bases. Trimming pared 4 bases from V and 4 bases from J, leaving 16 bases between. The length of the CDR3 is 15 residues. Germline-derived CDR1 and CDR2 are SGHDN and FVKESK. Written as DNA, the CDR3 is TGTGCCAGCAGCCTACAAAGACAGATCCCAGAGACCCAGTACTTC. This sequence encodes CASSLQRQIPETQYF. Full variable domain (missing parts from reference TRBV14 and TRBJ2-5): EAGVTQFPSHSVIEKGQTVTLRCDPISGHDNLYWYRRVMGKEIKFLLHFVKESKQDESGMPNNRFLAERTGGTYSTLKVQPAELEDSGVYFCASSLQRQIPETQYFGPGTRLLVL.

This clonotype appeared a few times. The chain has TRBV6-2 or TRBV6-3 and TRBJ1-1; TRBD1 matches at 9 bases. Per germline, CDR1 MNHEY and CDR2 SVGEGT. V dropped 6 bases and J dropped 4; count of bases not matched to a gene: 3. The CDR3 runs to 13 residues. Written as DNA, the CDR3 is TGTGCCAGCAGAGGGACAGGGACCACTGAAGCTTTCTTT. Its translation: CASRGTGTTEAFF.

This clonotype was observed a single time. The rearrangement uses TRBV7-2 and TRBJ2-1, with D hard to call. V lost 4 bases and J lost 0, with 10 bases in between. This CDR3 has 15 residues. Germline V lookup: CDR1 SGHTA, CDR2 FQGNSA. The CDR3 region is CASSSTISSYNEQFF. In DNA, the CDR3 is TGTGCCAGCAGCTCTACGATCAGCTCCTACAATGAGCAGTTCTTC.

J is TRBJ2-3 and V is TRBV20-1; unclear D gene. CDR1 is DFQATT, CDR2 SNEGSKA, per germline (reference sequence). The CDR3 sequence is 14 residues long. The ends were cut back, 1 base at V and 2 bases at J, with 10 bases in the middle. CDR3 residues: CSARVASNTDTQYF. CDR3 DNA sequence: TGCAGTGCTAGAGTGGCCAGCAACACAGATACGCAGTATTTT.

CDR3: CASSLVGGDGYTF. In nucleotides, the CDR3 is TGTGCCAGCAGTTTGGTGGGGGGCGATGGCTACACCTTC. The chain has TRBV28 and TRBJ1-2; a weak D match, TRBD1 (6 bases). Trimming stripped 3 bases from V and 6 bases from J, with 11 bases between. The CDR3 length is 13 residues. The germline V gene has CDR1 MDHEN and CDR2 SYDVKM.

The chain couples TRBV6-1 to TRBJ2-1; the D gene is possibly TRBD1 (5 bases). This CDR3 is 14 amino acids long. CDR1 MNHNS and CDR2 SASEGT come from the germline V gene. The V end was cut by 6 bases, the J end by 3 bases, with 12 bases between. In DNA form, the CDR3 reads TGTGCCAGCAGAGGGAAGCAGGGCTACAATGAGCAGTTCTTC. Translation gives CASRGKQGYNEQFF.

Only a few counts were recorded for this clonotype. The chain is built from TRBV5-6 and TRBJ1-4; 10 bases line up with TRBD1. The CDR3 loop spans 16 amino acids. Germline lookup yields CDR1 SGHDT and CDR2 YYEEEE. V lost 2 bases and J lost 8; bases outside the gene matches: 9. The CDR3 DNA reads TGTGCCAGCAGCTTCGGGGACAGGGGAGCGTTGGAAAAACTGTTTTTT. Protein product: CASSFGDRGALEKLFF. The full variable domain, in which reference TRBV5-6 and TRBJ1-4 provide the parts outside the CDR3, is DAGVTQSPTHLIKTRGQQVTLRCSPKSGHDTVSWYQQALGQGPQFIFQYYEEEERQRGNFPDRFSGHQFPNYSSELNVNALLLGDSALYLCASSFGDRGALEKLFFGSGTQLSVL.